These 10 T cell receptor beta chains were sequenced from one sample in a study of blood T cell repertoires in COVID-19. The method was immunoSEQ multiplex PCR; TCRdb's version includes in-frame clones alone and lacks a portion of them. This table holds about 260,000 clones, around 86% found once. Material: peripheral blood. The receptors stem from a woman aged 40 to 50 who had recovered from COVID-19.

This clone was counted a single time. The chain uses TRBV20-1 and TRBJ1-2; 8 positions match TRBD1. Germline loops: CDR1 DFQATT, CDR2 SNEGSKA (reference sequence). This CDR3 contains 12 residues. V lost 8 bases and J lost 7; bases outside the gene matches: 9. The DNA of the CDR3 is TGCAGTAATAGTGACAGGGGCGGTGGCTACACCTTC. Protein sequence: CSNSDRGGGYTF.

The rearrangement links TRBV30 to TRBJ2-7; a weak D match, TRBD2 (7 bases). CDR3 length equals 14 residues. CDR1 and CDR2 from the germline V gene are GTSNPN and SVGIG (reference sequence). The V end lost 2 bases, the J end lost 3 bases, and 14 bases lay between the germline ends. The CDR3 reads CAWSSGGKGYEQYF. The CDR3 DNA follows: TGTGCCTGGAGTTCGGGGGGCAAAGGCTACGAGCAGTACTTC.

The gene calls are TRBV27 and TRBJ2-2; D is unresolved. The length of the CDR3 is 15 residues. Trimming took off 2 bases at V and 0 bases at J, with 7 bases between the two ends. The germline CDR1 and CDR2 sequences are MNHEY and SMNVEV (reference sequence). CDR3 loop: CASSLMRANTGELFF. The CDR3 nucleotides are TGTGCCAGCAGTTTAATGCGCGCGAACACCGGGGAGCTGTTTTTT.

This rearrangement joins TRBV6-5 to TRBJ1-6; D call uncertain. V lost 6 bases to trimming and J lost 10 bases, with 16 bases between them. Germline CDR1 MNHEY, CDR2 SVGAGI. The CDR3 loop spans 14 amino acids. CDR3 DNA: TGTGCCAGCAGCCTTCGACCGGAGATATCACCCCTCCACTTT. It specifies CASSLRPEISPLHF.

Details on this clone: The same CDR3 can be traced to other DNA sequences in this sample. The chain links TRBV5-8 to TRBJ2-1; TRBD2 matches 10 bases. The ends lost 0 bases at V and 5 bases at J; junction bases unmatched: 2. Germline CDR1 and CDR2: SGHTS and YDEGEE. The CDR3 length is 15 residues. As DNA, the CDR3 is TGTGCCAGCAGCTTGGGCCTAGCGGGGGACAATGAGCAGTTCTTC. This encodes CASSLGLAGDNEQFF. The whole variable domain, remainder taken from reference TRBV5-8 and TRBJ2-1, is EAGVTQSPTHLIKTRGQQATLRCSPISGHTSVYWYQQALGLGLQFLLWYDEGEERNRGNFPPRFSGRQFPNYSSELNVNALELEDSALYLCASSLGLAGDNEQFFGPGTRLTVL.

This sequence joins TRBV2 and TRBJ2-3; perhaps TRBD1 as D (5 bases). Germline V lookup: CDR1 SNHLY, CDR2 FYNNEI. There are 15 residues in the CDR3. The V and J ends lost 4 bases and 1 base respectively, with 12 bases between them. Written as DNA, the CDR3 is TGTGCCAGCAGTGTACAGGCCGTCGGCACAGATACGCAGTATTTT. Protein sequence: CASSVQAVGTDTQYF.

The gene calls are TRBV5-5 and TRBJ2-7; TRBD1 matches 7 bases. Germline-derived CDR1 and CDR2 are SGHKS and YYEKEE (reference sequence). This CDR3 has 14 amino acids. The V gene end was trimmed by 2 bases and the J gene end by 5 bases; junction bases not matched to a gene: 7. CDR3 loop: CASSFGPTGNEQYF. CDR3 nucleotides: TGTGCCAGCAGCTTCGGTCCGACAGGGAACGAGCAGTACTTC.

The V and J genes are TRBV3-1 (or the pseudogene TRBV3-2) and TRBJ1-1, with a weak D call TRBD1 (6 bases). The length of the CDR3 is 12 residues. Trimming pared 4 bases from V and 6 bases from J, leaving 9 bases between. Germline V gene sequence: CDR1 LGHDT, CDR2 YNNKEL (reference sequence). CDR3 sequence reads: CASSPRGSEAFF. The CDR3 DNA reads TGTGCCAGCAGCCCGAGGGGGTCTGAAGCTTTCTTT.

The sample holds one count of this clone. Written as DNA, the CDR3 is TGTGCCAGCAGGGAACTAAATGAAAAACTGTTTTTT. It specifies CASRELNEKLFF. The rearrangement links TRBV19 to TRBJ1-4; TRBD1 is a possible D gene (5 bases). V was clipped by 9 bases and J by 5 bases, with 10 bases between them. Germline V CDR1 and CDR2: LNHDA, SQIVND (reference sequence). This CDR3 contains 12 residues.

The chain couples TRBV7-7 to TRBJ2-5; D remains ambiguous. V was clipped by 4 bases and J by 0 bases, with 9 bases between them. The CDR3 totals 14 residues. CDR1 and CDR2 from the germline V gene are SSHAT and FNYEAQ (reference sequence). DNA for the CDR3: TGTGCCAGCAGCTCAAGCCGGGACCAAGAGACCCAGTACTTC. It yields the protein CASSSSRDQETQYF.